This T cell receptor beta chain was sequenced for a study of beta chain features in type 1 diabetes. Study-wide context: What patients shared with healthy donors was a similar profile of age, gender and cell yields. Whole-study findings and limits: Naive, central memory and Treg TCRB repertoires appeared more alike in patients than in healthy donors. When Type 1 diabetes patients were examined, their TCRB CDR3s proved moderately but significantly shorter in all four CD4+ subsets. Equally in patients and controls, PCR might preferentially amplify shorter templates.

On this clone itself: Its cognate antigen is unknown.

The authors reverse transcribed all of the isolated RNA, so sequencing captured expressed TCRB transcripts. Profiled with immunoSEQ multiplex PCR; TCRdb holds only in-frame clones, not every one. The table records 300,000 to 350,000 clones, approximately 13% of them present only once. This CDR3 comprises 14 residues. Germline V CDR1 and CDR2: SNHLY, FYNNEI. V lost 4 bases and J lost 7; bases outside the gene matches: 4. Sequencing was done on a sample of naive CD4+ T cells from blood. The chain recombines TRBV2 with TRBJ2-1, with 10 bases matching TRBD1. This sequence was found in a woman younger than 35 with type 1 diabetes. In DNA form, the CDR3 reads TGTGCCAGCAGTGTTCGACAGGGGGCAAATGAGCAGTTCTTC. Translation gives CASSVRQGANEQFF.